This T cell receptor (beta chain) was captured in a study of PD-1 blockade in classical Hodgkin lymphoma. Study observations and caveats: Still unresolved is the cause of the repertoire differences, which may be disease activity or prior therapy.

About this clone: Its matching antigen is unknown.

Described time point: newly diagnosed, previously untreated cHL patient sample. Clones were read by immunoSEQ multiplex PCR, and TCRdb kept only the in-frame ones, dropping some. The table includes around 17,000 clones, just under 85% detected once. Germline V lookup: CDR1 SQVTM, CDR2 ANQGSEA. There are 14 residues in the CDR3. V was trimmed by 0 bases and J by 7 bases, leaving 12 bases between them. V gene TRBV29-1 combines with J gene TRBJ1-4; the D gene is possibly TRBD1 (6 bases). Sequencing was carried out using peripheral blood mononuclear cells (PBMCs). The sequence derives from a human donor with classical Hodgkin lymphoma. CDR3 DNA: TGCAGCGTTGAAGAAACAGGGACGACTGAAAAACTGTTTTTT. Protein: CSVEETGTTEKLFF. The full variable domain, rest sourced from reference TRBV29-1 and TRBJ1-4, is SAVISQKPSRDICQRGTSLTIQCQVDSQVTMMFWYRQQPGQSLTLIATANQGSEATYESGFVIDKFPISRPNLTFSTLTVSNMSPEDSSIYLCSVEETGTTEKLFFGSGTQLSVL.